These T cell receptor beta chains were read from a single sample in a study of control samples from healthy donors and cancer patients. The table came from immunoSEQ multiplex PCR; TCRdb's copy has only in-frame clones and leaves some out. The repertoire includes 60,000 to 80,000 clones, 87% of them detected once, and more than 3% sits in the top ten. The source material was blood. The receptors stem from a woman aged 45-59 years in good health. Each CDR3 is given with its conserved first and last residue. D genes are given only for firm matches. Size values are once, few and many counts, or a class for expanded clones, and some rows have none.

D gene,V gene,clone size,J gene,CDR3 DNA,CDR3 protein
TRBD2,TRBV18,NA,TRBJ2-1,TGTGCCAGCTCACCACCGTCACTAGCGGGAGGCTCCTACAATGAGCAGTTCTTC,CASSPPSLAGGSYNEQFF
TRBD2,TRBV11-3,NA,TRBJ2-3,TGTGCCAGCAGCCCCTCAGCTGGGGAGGGTACGCAGTATTTT,CASSPSAGEGTQYF
NA,TRBV10-1,NA,TRBJ2-5,TGCGCCAGCAGTGAGTCCGAGGAGACCCAGTACTTC,CASSESEETQYF
TRBD2,TRBV5-1,NA,TRBJ2-1,TGCGCCAGCAGCGGGGCACCGGTCGGCGGGAGGGAGGACAATGAGCAGTTCTTC,CASSGAPVGGREDNEQFF
NA,TRBV6-1,NA,TRBJ1-1,TGTGCCAGCAGTGAAGCGACCGGACTACGGTTCGACACTGAAGCTTTCTTT,CASSEATGLRFDTEAFF
TRBD1,TRBV2,NA,TRBJ1-5,TGTGCCAGCAGTGAGAAGGGACAGGGAGGCAATCAGCCCCAGCATTTT,CASSEKGQGGNQPQHF
NA,TRBV2,once,TRBJ2-3,TGTGCCAGCAGTGCGAGTTTATATCTCACAGATACGCAGTATTTT,CASSASLYLTDTQYF
TRBD1,TRBV5-4,NA,TRBJ1-2,TGTGCCAGCAGCTTGGCCGGGACAGGGGTCGCGACTGGCTACACCTTC,CASSLAGTGVATGYTF
NA,TRBV6-5,NA,TRBJ1-5,TGTGCCAGCAGTTTATCGGCGCGGGGGGTTCAGCCCCAGCATTTT,CASSLSARGVQPQHF
NA,TRBV28,NA,TRBJ2-7,TGTGCCAGCAGTCCCTTTACGGGCAGCCAATCCTACGAGCAGTACTTC,CASSPFTGSQSYEQYF
TRBD2,TRBV11-3,NA,TRBJ2-3,TGTGCCAGCAGCTTAGGACTAGCGCGCACAGATACGCAGTATTTT,CASSLGLARTDTQYF
NA,TRBV2,NA,TRBJ2-3,TGTGCCAGCGCTCGGGAACGGGCCCCTGGGGAAGATACGCAGTATTTT,CASARERAPGEDTQYF
TRBD1,TRBV5-1,NA,TRBJ2-5,TGCGCCAGCAGCGTGCAAACAGGGGGCGTTGAGACCCAGTACTTC,CASSVQTGGVETQYF
NA,TRBV19,few,TRBJ2-5,TGTGCCAGTAGTCCCGGGACCCCAGAGACCCAGTACTTC,CASSPGTPETQYF
NA,TRBV7-2,NA,TRBJ2-5,TGTGCCAGCAGCCAGGGGATTAGGTCGTACTTC,CASSQGIRSYF
TRBD1,TRBV6-5,NA,TRBJ2-2,TGTGCCAGCAGGCCTGACAGGGTCTCTGGGGAGCTGTTTTTT,CASRPDRVSGELFF
TRBD2,TRBV19,NA,TRBJ2-2,TGTGCCAGTAGGTCTAGCGGGAGTGTCGCCGGGGAGCTGTTTTTT,CASRSSGSVAGELFF
NA,TRBV5-1,NA,TRBJ2-7,TGCGCCAGCAGCTATGACCAAGGCGAGCAGTACTTC,CASSYDQGEQYF
NA,TRBV4-1,NA,TRBJ1-1,TGCGCCAGCAGCCAAGTACAGAGATCCGGGAACACTGAAGCTTTCTTT,CASSQVQRSGNTEAFF
NA,TRBV28,NA,TRBJ2-7,TGTGCCAGCAGTTTGTCACAGAGCTACGAGCAGTACTTC,CASSLSQSYEQYF
NA,TRBV19,NA,TRBJ1-4,TGTGCCAGTATGAGTGAATCTAATGAAAAACTGTTTTTT,CASMSESNEKLFF
TRBD2,TRBV6-5,NA,TRBJ2-5,TGTGCCAGCAGTTACGAGGTACTAGCGGGAAGGGAGACCCAGTACTTC,CASSYEVLAGRETQYF
NA,TRBV14,NA,TRBJ2-5,TGTGCCAGCAGTCCCATAACAGGGCAGCAAGAGACCCAGTACTTC,CASSPITGQQETQYF
NA,TRBV13,NA,TRBJ2-7,TGTGCCAGCAGTATGCGGGGCTACTCCTACGAGCAGTACTTC,CASSMRGYSYEQYF
NA,TRBV7-8,NA,TRBJ1-4,TGTGCCAGCAGCTTAGCTGTGCCGGGAGATCATAATGAAAAACTGTTTTTT,CASSLAVPGDHNEKLFF
NA,TRBV6-6,NA,TRBJ1-5,TGTGCCAGCACTTTTGGGGCAATAGCTAGCAATCAGCCCCAGCATTTT,CASTFGAIASNQPQHF
TRBD1,TRBV7-2,NA,TRBJ1-1,TGTGCCAGCAGGTCCCGGGACAGGGGGCCGGGCACTGAAGCTTTCTTT,CASRSRDRGPGTEAFF
TRBD2,TRBV18,few,TRBJ2-3,TGTGCCAGCTCACGCAGACTAGCGGGAGGAACAGATACGCAGTATTTT,CASSRRLAGGTDTQYF
NA,TRBV7-3,NA,TRBJ2-5,TGTGCCAGCAGCTTAACGGGGGCCCAAGAGACCCAGTACTTC,CASSLTGAQETQYF
NA,TRBV5-8,once,TRBJ2-1,TGTGCCAGCAGCTTGACAACCTACAATGAGCAGTTCTTC,CASSLTTYNEQFF
NA,TRBV18,once,TRBJ1-1,TGTGCCAGCTCCCGACAGACGAACACTGAAGCTTTCTTT,CASSRQTNTEAFF
TRBD1,TRBV7-8,NA,TRBJ1-2,TGTGCCAGCAGCCTTGGGACAGGCGGTGGCTACACCTTC,CASSLGTGGGYTF
NA,TRBV27,once,TRBJ2-3,TGTGCCAGCAGTTTGGGGAGCACAGATACGCAGTATTTT,CASSLGSTDTQYF
NA,TRBV28,NA,TRBJ2-7,TGTGCCAGCAGTTCGCCGGGACGGTCCTACGAGCAGTACTTC,CASSSPGRSYEQYF
TRBD1,TRBV19,NA,TRBJ1-1,TGTGCCAGTATCCCGGACAGGCTTGGCACTGAAGCTTTCTTT,CASIPDRLGTEAFF
NA,TRBV27,few,TRBJ2-3,TGTGCCAGCAGTCCGAATCGTCCCCTACCTAAGGTCACAGATACGCAGTATTTT,CASSPNRPLPKVTDTQYF
TRBD2,TRBV13,NA,TRBJ2-2,TGTGCCAGCAGAAAGGGAGGGCCGGGCACCGGGGAGCTGTTTTTT,CASRKGGPGTGELFF
NA,TRBV7-6,NA,TRBJ1-5,TGTGCCAGCAGCTTAGGTCCCGGGGGGTCGGGGGCCTTGGGCAATCAGCCCCAGCATTTT,CASSLGPGGSGALGNQPQHF
NA,TRBV27,NA,TRBJ2-5,TGTGCCAGCAGTTTAAGGCGGGGAGAGACCCAGTACTTC,CASSLRRGETQYF
TRBD2,TRBV12-5,NA,TRBJ2-7,TGTGCTAGTGGTTTGGAGGCGGGAGGGTCCTACGAGCAGTACTTC,CASGLEAGGSYEQYF
NA,TRBV19,NA,TRBJ1-2,TGTGCCAGTAGTATGAGGGGGGACTATGGCTACACCTTC,CASSMRGDYGYTF
NA,TRBV12-3/TRBV12-4,NA,TRBJ1-5,TGTGCCAGCAGTCCAGCGGTTGATCAGCCCCAGCATTTT,CASSPAVDQPQHF
NA,TRBV28,NA,TRBJ1-1,TGTGCCAGCAGTCTGGGGGAGGGTACTGAAGCTTTCTTT,CASSLGEGTEAFF
NA,TRBV7-2,once,TRBJ2-1,TGTGCCAGCAGCGTAGGGGTGGCCTCCTACAATGAGCAGTTCTTC,CASSVGVASYNEQFF
TRBD1,TRBV5-5,NA,TRBJ2-7,TGTGCCAGCAGCCCCGGGACAGGGGCCTCCTACGAGCAGTACTTC,CASSPGTGASYEQYF
NA,TRBV28,NA,TRBJ1-5,TGTGCCAGCAGTTTAACGGGGCAGCCCCAGCATTTT,CASSLTGQPQHF
TRBD2,TRBV4-1,NA,TRBJ2-1,TGCGCCAGCAGCCGCCCCCTGGGACTAGATACCAATGAGCAGTTCTTC,CASSRPLGLDTNEQFF
NA,TRBV30,NA,TRBJ1-5,TGTGCCTGGAGTGTGGCTAGCACAGGGTTACAGCCCCAGCATTTT,CAWSVASTGLQPQHF
TRBD2,TRBV27,NA,TRBJ2-5,TGTGCCAGCAGCCCTCAGGGACTAGCGGAGACCCAGTACTTC,CASSPQGLAETQYF